Listed here are 5 T cell receptor beta chains from one sample, sequenced in a study of cytomegalovirus exposure and HLA in healthy donors. The PCR made use of 60 Vbeta and 13 Jbeta primers. Libraries were prepared by immunoSEQ multiplex PCR; TCRdb keeps only in-frame clonotypes and omits some of them. The sample shows approximately 190,000 clones, 75% to 80% of them seen only once. The specimen was PBMCs. These receptors were collected from a woman in her 30s in good health and CMV-seropositive.

On this clone itself: A junction end diverges from the germline sequence, so it may reflect a read error. The genes are TRBV7-9 and TRBJ2-7, with 7 bases matching TRBD2. The germline V gene has CDR1 SEHNR and CDR2 FQNEAQ (reference sequence). CDR3 size: 15 residues. As DNA, the CDR3 is TGTTCCAGCAGCCATGACCTGGCGGGAGTATCCGAGCAGTACTTC. The encoded protein is CSSSHDLAGVSEQYF.

This clone was seen a single time. The chain combines TRBV27 with TRBJ2-7; 13 bases are a match to TRBD2. The length of the CDR3 is 14 residues. V trimming: 6 bases; J trimming: 4 bases; junction bases outside the gene matches: 3. The germline V gene has CDR1 MNHEY and CDR2 SMNVEV (reference sequence). The CDR3 DNA sequence: TGTGCCAGCAGCCCGACTAGCGGGAGGTACGAGCAGTACTTC. Translated: CASSPTSGRYEQYF.

This clone was seen a few times. The chain combines TRBV7-2 with TRBJ2-7, with D unresolved. The CDR3 has 12 amino acids. Germline CDR1 and CDR2: SGHTA and FQGNSA. Trimming cost V 4 bases and J 3 bases, with 7 bases left between them. The CDR3: CASSSQHYEQYF. In DNA, the CDR3 is TGTGCCAGCAGCTCCCAACACTACGAGCAGTACTTC.

V and J are TRBV6-5 and TRBJ2-7; possible D gene TRBD2, 6 bases. Germline V gene lookup returns CDR1 MNHEY and CDR2 SVGAGI. CDR3 length: 13 residues. The V end was cut by 2 bases, the J end by 1 base, with 6 bases between. CDR3 DNA: TGTGCCAGCAGTTACCGGGAGTCCTACGAGCAGTACTTC. Translation gives CASSYRESYEQYF.

Worth noting for this clone: The junction shows a germline mismatch at one end, possibly a read error. The V and J genes are TRBV10-3 and TRBJ2-7; 10 nucleotides agree with TRBD2. This CDR3 contains 15 residues. Germline V lookup: CDR1 ENHRY, CDR2 SYGVKD. CDR3 region: CTISEVTSGMLEQYF. The CDR3 region has the DNA TGTACCATCAGCGAGGTTACTAGCGGGATGTTGGAGCAGTACTTC.